A few counts support the clone carrying this TCR beta chain. Antigen specificity is unknown. TCRdb independently ran MiXCR on the reads; one entry per CDR3 protein. This table has 450,000 to 650,000 distinct CDR3 sequences, about 30% appearing once. The source of the sample is a study of T cell repertoires in cytomegalovirus infection. Background on the study: Public TCR beta signatures indicated both CMV infection and matching HLA type. Broader study findings: The cumulative frequency of public TCR beta families distinguished individuals who carried CMV together with the relevant HLA. Ex vivo, HLA-C-restricted CMV-specific TCR beta clonotypes prevailed over the rest of the response.

Sequenced material: PBMCs. The clonotype comes from a human donor in good health (CMV status not recorded). Some clones in this sample may be carry-over from other donors' samples.

CDR3 sequence reads: CASSLGPPQPQHF. The CDR3 DNA reads TGTGCCAGCAGTTTAGGCCCCCCCCAGCCCCAGCATTTT. The chain combines TRBV12-3 or TRBV12-4 with TRBJ1-5; D is undetermined. V lost 1 base to trimming and J lost 7 bases, with 8 bases between them. There are 13 residues in the CDR3.